This T cell receptor beta chain emerged from a study of blood T cell repertoires in COVID-19. On the study more broadly: The cDNA or gDNA used as material had been derived from T cells, B-cell-depleted T cells, or PBMCs.

The data were produced by immunoSEQ multiplex PCR, yet TCRdb's version contains in-frame clones alone and is incomplete. Altogether over 200,000 clones are present, 91% being singletons, with the ten largest covering just over 2.5%. Germline CDR1 SGDLS, CDR2 YYNGEE. V was shortened by 5 bases and J by 10 bases, with 22 bases between the two germline ends. This CDR3 is built from 16 residues. The receptor was derived from a person aged 18 to 35 with COVID-19, enrolled during active disease. The chain employs TRBV9 and TRBJ1-6, with D hard to call. The source material was peripheral blood. The CDR3 here is CASSATSVAAQSPLHF. CDR3 DNA sequence: TGTGCCAGCAGTGCAACCTCGGTAGCAGCTCAGTCACCCCTCCACTTT. Variable domain in full (rest from reference TRBV9 and TRBJ1-6): DSGVTQTPKHLITATGQRVTLRCSPRSGDLSVYWYQQSLDQGLQFLIQYYNGEERAKGNILERFSAQQFPDLHSELNLSSLELGDSALYFCASSATSVAAQSPLHFGNGTRLTVT.